This TCR beta chain was recovered during a study of cytomegalovirus exposure and HLA in healthy donors (dated by TCRdb to the late 2010s). As for the study more broadly: In an earlier analysis of about 560 of the donors, approximately 300 Gb of sequence data and 90 million to 120 million unique TCR beta sequences from approximately 180 million T cells were reported. Of the 300 to 450 genotyped donors, over 80% were placed in the genetic ancestry cluster associated with self-reported Caucasian donors. The study aimed to test whether cataloging public T cell receptors could reveal signatures of past pathogen exposure. The number of donors typed differed by locus, with roughly 620-630 for A, B, C, DRB1 and DQB1, around 520 for DQA1, 600 to 610 for DPA1, and roughly 450 for DPB1. All discovery cohort repertoires had been generated on a single sequencing platform. A later genetic analysis used genome-wide SNP genotypes for about 65% of the roughly 670 donors, treating that subset as a discovery cohort. High-throughput TCR immunosequencing, statistical association of individual TCRs with disease status, and machine learning were combined to predict cytomegalovirus infection status. HLA typing covered class I and class II loci at four-digit resolution. In an earlier analysis of 587 of the donors, high-throughput TCR beta sequencing was used to judge whether each TCR beta V gene segment behaved as functional or pseudogenic. Alongside the repertoire data, information on donor age, sex, ethnicity and CMV serostatus was compiled. The study used immunosequencing to profile the T cell repertoires of under 700 subjects and linked those repertoires to cytomegalovirus serostatus. A later analysis re-analyzed previously published TCR beta repertoires from approximately 670 donors and added high-resolution HLA genotyping to study TCR occurrence patterns. Besides the first cohort of roughly 660 subjects, a separate validation cohort made up of 95 to 150 different subjects was used. An early release covering about 600 HLA-typed donors comprised approximately 290 gigabases of sequencing data and roughly 86 million unique TCR sequences. On average, around 230,000 unique TCR beta nucleotide sequences were sequenced per donor among more than 350 genotyped donors of the cohort, with roughly 19% of those sequences being non-productive. Roughly five DR-DQ haplotypes were handled as single units for association and clustering, since linkage in the cohort was strong. Rather than drawing on any new phenotypic data, the later analysis identified candidate immune exposures from TCR beta sequences and the way those sequences occurred across donors. General study outcomes and caveats: Because HLA typing was missing for some donors at each locus, association tests included only the typed subset. According to a later analysis, parvovirus B19, influenza, CMV and Epstein-Barr virus appeared linked to several top co-occurrence clusters. It was suggested by the authors that the approach could potentially be generalized to other disease states and immunological phenotypes. In this cohort, only TCR beta chains were sequenced, and detectable features were limited by the absence of alpha or paired-chain data. The classifier was reported to diagnose cytomegalovirus status with high specificity and sensitivity in both the original and validation cohorts. A further reported finding was that TCR beta sequences accurately predicted the HLA-A and HLA-B alleles for most subjects in the first cohort. A later analysis found that most CMV-associated TCR beta chains appeared HLA-restricted, with HLA associations seemingly driven largely by CMV exposure. CMV serostatus was the only immune exposure information available for the cohort. Linkage disequilibrium might explain the correlated functional status among segregating V segments, but an unknown experimental factor could not be excluded. Presence/absence analyses assumed roughly uniform sequencing depth across donors, an assumption that may not hold. An association between a missense DCLRE1C variant and V-gene and J-gene trimming of TCR beta chains was found in a later genetic analysis and replicated in an independent cohort. When HLA alleles, especially DR and DQ, strongly co-occurred, TCR associations were difficult to assign to individual alleles. According to a later analysis, TCR association rates differed among HLA loci, with DRB1 alleles showing the most associated TCRs and HLA-C alleles showing the fewest. In vitro tests confirmed that a few of the cytomegalovirus-associated TCR beta chains recognize cytomegalovirus antigens. An earlier analysis of 587 of the donors showed that most TCR beta V segments appeared in productive rearrangements either about 87% or about 30% of the time, which broadly matched IMGT annotations. Compared with the roughly 720-donor mean, donors in an Asian-associated ancestry cluster had fewer N-insertions in productive TCRs, according to a later genetic analysis. Because counts were too low, 15 or so rarely observed V segments, including chromosome 9 orphons, were excluded from the earlier analysis of several hundred of the donors. A later analysis associated about 17,000 TCR beta sequences with specific HLA alleles at a false discovery rate of 0.05. The study gave a list of some 150 TCR beta chains associated with cytomegalovirus. Most TCR sequences were seen in very few donors, while some public TCRs were found in many individuals. In a later analysis, HLA-associated TCR beta chains showed more clonal expansion and lower generation probabilities than non-associated chains that were equally common. A group of highly shared sequence variants was considered likely to be a technical artifact of the sequencing pipeline.

In total, more than 500 healthy bone marrow donors made up the cohort. At the time of sampling, every cohort member was nominally healthy, though immune exposures that went unrecorded were likely present. The donor tested CMV seropositive and was one of the 289 seropositive cohort members. Every donor gave a peripheral blood sample, and the peripheral blood mononuclear cells from that sample were used for TCR beta sequencing. Genomic DNA was extracted from the blood cell samples with the Qiagen DNeasy Blood Extraction Kit. This clone has a handful of counts. This receptor's antigen is unknown. No clone much larger than this one lies a single base away; base qualities are absent. The method was the immunoSEQ multiplex PCR assay. For the multiplex PCR, a mixture combining 60 forward primers for TCR Vbeta segments and 13 reverse primers for TCR Jbeta segments was used. A multiplex PCR assay on genomic DNA amplified the CDR3 region of rearranged TCR beta genes. On the Illumina HiSeq System, the amplified TCR beta libraries were sequenced as 87-base-pair reads. As for the original processing: A later analysis tallied 70 million to 100 million unique TCR beta chains across the approximately 670 repertoires, and some 10 million of those chains were shared by two or more donors. Raw reads were error-corrected and collapsed into unique sequences with a nearest-neighbor algorithm that merged closely related sequences to remove PCR and sequencing errors. V, D and J gene segments were assigned by aligning CDR3 sequences to IMGT reference sequences. For a sequence to be retained, a match of at least six nucleotides was required to both a V gene segment and a J gene segment. Rearrangements were classified as productive when the CDR3 lacked stop codons and remained in frame with V and J, and all other rearrangements were classified as non-productive. CDR3 was defined by IMGT convention, running from the second conserved V-encoded cysteine to the conserved J-encoded phenylalanine. Sequences without an unambiguous match to a single V gene segment were excluded from the earlier analysis of a few hundred of the donors. In an earlier analysis of several hundred of the donors, V segments were called functional above 56.7% productive rearrangements and were called segregating when the between-donor standard deviation exceeded 5%. A statistical classification framework was built for diagnosing cytomegalovirus status from the catalog of TCR beta chain sequences. A later analysis assigned V and J genes by comparing TCR nucleotide sequences with IMGT/GENE-DB human TR gene sequences. A later analysis assigned CDR3 sequences and most-parsimonious VDJ recombination scenarios with the TCRdist pipeline. In a later analysis, each TCR beta chain was defined by its CDR3 amino acid sequence together with its V-gene family, and reads without a unique V-gene family were excluded. In a later analysis, a few hundred highly shared, low-generation-probability nucleotide sequences were removed to address suspected cross-contamination and a sequencing artifact. In a later analysis, a clonal expansion index for each public chain was calculated from normalized within-repertoire ranks of inferred template counts. A later analysis computed generation probabilities with a VDJ recombination model fitted to out-of-frame rearrangements, and checked the results against IGoR. In a later analysis, hypergeometric tests were used to score TCR-TCR, TCR-HLA and TCR-CMV co-occurrence, with a repertoire-size bias correction applied to TCR pairs. To estimate false discovery rates, a later analysis permuted the HLA or CMV assignments 20 times. In a later analysis, co-occurring TCRs were grouped with DBSCAN, and TCRdist sequence similarity was added when clustering was performed within HLA-allele-positive subsets. Repertoires with fewer than 30,000 or more than 120,000 public chains, plus five repertoires with anomalous nucleotide sharing, were excluded from co-occurrence clustering. In TCRdb, the immuneACCESS table is reduced to in-frame sequences with V and J assigned. These tables do not hold every clone; where another copy was compared, an unresolved V gene accounts for under half, and the others remain unexplained. V and J calls and clone size are copied from that table; D and trimming were computed from the DNA. This sample lists under 200,000 clones; around three quarters were detected once. Jointly, the top ten make up approximately 4% of the sample.

The receptor's source is a woman aged 25 to 39 in good health and CMV-seropositive. Sample: PBMCs.

Here the CDR3 is given as CASSEPGQGAIEDQPQHF. The nucleotides read TGTGCCAGCAGTGAACCGGGACAGGGGGCGATTGAGGATCAGCCCCAGCATTTT. The chain is encoded by TRBV2 joined to TRBJ1-5; 12 central bases correspond to TRBD1. CDR1 and CDR2 were assigned from the germline V gene as SNHLY and FYNNEI. The CDR3 covers 18 residues, taking in both the cysteine and the phenylalanine. Of the read, only the CDR3 DNA is kept; its 54 bases are in frame from base 1. The germline V end is reduced by 2 bases and the J end by 5 bases; junction bases left unmatched: 10.